This record concerns one T cell receptor beta chain sequence. This clonotype showed up just a few times. Its target antigen remains unknown. Base-call qualities are not available, and no considerably larger clone is one nucleotide away. Instrument used: Illumina NovaSeq 6000. TCRalpha and TCRbeta cDNA libraries were constructed by 5'RACE with constant-segment primers, with sample barcodes and unique molecular identifiers being introduced. Trizol reagent was used to extract RNA from every sample. The libraries were amplified in two PCR steps, and the second step added a second sample barcode and Illumina TruSeq adapters. Sequencing of libraries was performed on an Illumina NovaSeq with 2 x 150 bp paired-end reads. The original methods were these. Demultiplexing of reads and collapsing into UMI-guided consensus sequences were performed with migec v1.2.7. Using mixcr v2.1.11, the UMI consensuses were aligned to TRA and TRB V and J templates and assembled into clonotypes. Expanded or contracted clonotypes were those called significant by both edgeR and NoisET, with noise models trained on biological replicates. For edgeR calls, a false discovery rate-adjusted p below 0.01 and a log2 fold-change threshold of 1 were applied. As an exploratory analysis of dynamics, max-normalized trajectories of the 1000 most abundant clonotypes were examined by PCA with hierarchical clustering. Each responding clone was given a CD4 or CD8 phenotype based on the CD4+ and CD8+ repertoires, which had been sequenced separately. TCRdb cleaned the public reads at Q25 with fastp, built clones with MiXCR and kept in-frame beta chains. When rows share a CDR3 protein, they turn into one entry using the most common DNA and genes. The V and J calls were determined by TCRdb, not by the authors. The sample table contains 85,000 to 130,000 distinct CDR3 sequences; only one count was recorded for over 10% of them. Together, the top ten hold around 30% of the sample.

PBMCs were isolated by Ficoll-Paque density gradient centrifugation. The data were taken from a study of T-cell memory formation after mild COVID-19 (dated by TCRdb to the early 2020s). In terms of the full investigation: TCR sequence clusters from the two donors were largely donor specific. Longitudinal TCRalpha and TCRbeta repertoire sequencing tracked T-cell clones expanding and contracting after mild COVID-19 in two donors. Two young, previously healthy adult volunteers made up the cohort, one male and one female. Overall results and qualifications from the work: SARS-CoV-2 specificity was not confirmed for the second-wave clones peaking on day 37. The detection of some responding clones in pre-infection memory suggests that pre-existing cross-reactive memory T cells joined the SARS-CoV-2 response. Balanced CD4/CD8 phenotypes were observed for clones contracting from day 15 to 85, whereas a bias towards CD4+ was observed for a second wave of clones expanding from day 15 to 37. Only a couple of mild cases were covered in the study, and larger cohorts including severe cases with pre-infection samples were considered necessary. Contracting CD4+ clones appeared mostly in the CM and EM memory subsets, whereas CD8+ clones were enriched in EMRA.

The germline V gene yields MNHNS for CDR1 and SASEGT for CDR2. The V and J ends are trimmed by 2 bases and 1 base, leaving 13 bases between them. From cysteine to phenylalanine, the CDR3 is 16 amino acids long. CDR3 DNA is the only sequence kept; it has 48 bases, read in frame from the first base. Sequencing was carried out using PBMCs or a T cell subset sorted from them (not recorded which). In this chain, TRBV6-1 is recombined with TRBJ2-3; the D gene is unclear. The sequence was collected from an adult woman who had mild COVID-19 (a few samples of this study predate the infection). The sample titles of this study are shuffled in the database, so cell type and time point are left out; the donor was told from shared clones. CDR3 protein: CASSETISPRTDTQYF. Here is the DNA: TGTGCCAGCAGTGAAACTATATCTCCCCGCACAGATACGCAGTATTTT.